These 21 T cell receptor beta chains share one sample of origin, sequenced in a study of shared clonotypes between healthy human individuals. Naive CD8 populations comprised CD45RO-negative cells positively selected for CCR7, excluding terminally differentiated effector memory CD45RA+ cells. TCRdb keeps only in-frame clones here, not all; method: immunoSEQ multiplex PCR. The sample includes some 2.1 million clones, roughly 93% seen only once; the top ten take about 1.7%. Material: naive CD8+ T cells from PBMCs. The receptors were sampled from a man younger than 35 in good health. Some clones in this sample may be carry-over from other donors' samples.

The chain links TRBV12-5 to TRBJ1-1; D is perhaps TRBD1 (5 bases). With 4 bases removed from V and 5 bases from J, the gap between germline ends came to 14 bases. Germline V gene lookup returns CDR1 LGHNT and CDR2 FRNRAP. The CDR3 runs to 14 residues. The CDR3 region is CASGSGTGNTEAFF. CDR3 nucleotides: TGTGCTAGTGGTTCCGGGACGGGAAATACTGAAGCTTTCTTT.

The V gene is TRBV11-2, the J gene TRBJ2-4; perhaps D is TRBD1 or TRBD2 (7 bases each). The germline CDR1 and CDR2 sequences are SGHAT and FQNNGV. This CDR3 spans 16 amino acids. Between the trimmed V and J ends, which lost 5 bases and 8 bases, there was a span of 22 bases. The CDR3 protein is CASSLGGGGAGDIQYF. Written as DNA, the CDR3 is TGTGCCAGCAGCCTAGGCGGAGGGGGCGCGGGGGACATTCAGTACTTC.

CDR3 sequence: CASSLDHILGGELFF. CDR3 DNA sequence: TGTGCCAGCAGCTTAGATCATATCTTAGGCGGGGAGCTGTTTTTT. The J gene is TRBJ2-2, the V gene TRBV11-2, with D unclear. The CDR3 has 15 residues. V lost 0 bases, J lost 7 bases, and 12 bases lay in between. The germline V gene encodes CDR1 SGHAT and CDR2 FQNNGV.

DNA for the CDR3: TGTGCCAGCAGCCCAGGGGCGAACGGAAACACCATATATTTT. This codes for CASSPGANGNTIYF. The gene calls are TRBV7-9 and TRBJ1-3, with D possibly TRBD1 on 6 matching bases. This CDR3 has 14 amino acids. Germline lookup yields CDR1 SEHNR and CDR2 FQNEAQ (reference sequence). Trimming stripped 5 bases from V and 4 bases from J, with 12 bases between. Drawing the rest from reference TRBV7-9 and TRBJ1-3, the complete variable domain is DTGVSQNPRHKITKRGQNVTFRCDPISEHNRLYWYRQTLGQGPEFLTYFQNEAQLEKSRLLSDRFSAERPKGSFSTLEIQRTEQGDSAMYLCASSPGANGNTIYFGEGSWLTVV.

The chain joins TRBV4-3 to TRBJ2-1; the D is unclear. The CDR3 sequence is 15 residues long. Trimming left V 1 base short and J 4 bases short, with 11 bases between. Per the germline V gene, CDR1 is LGHNA and CDR2 is YSLEER. CDR3 protein: CASSQVWNDYNEQFF. The CDR3 region has the DNA TGCGCCAGCAGCCAAGTTTGGAATGATTACAATGAGCAGTTCTTC.

This chain links TRBV14 with TRBJ2-7; D might be TRBD1 (5 bases). V was trimmed by 5 bases and J by 6 bases, leaving 17 bases between them. The CDR3 extends over 14 amino acids. Germline V lookup: CDR1 SGHDN, CDR2 FVKESK. CDR3 DNA: TGTGCCAGCAGCTTACGAGGCAGGGTAGGCGAGCAGTACTTC. It encodes CASSLRGRVGEQYF.

J is TRBJ2-7 and V is TRBV11-1, with 10 bases identical to TRBD1. The length of the CDR3 is 15 residues. Germline loops: CDR1 SGHAT, CDR2 FQDESV (reference sequence). V dropped 1 base and J dropped 3; count of bases not matched to a gene: 3. The CDR3, as DNA: TGTGCCAGCAGCTTAGTAGGGGACAGGGGCTACGAGCAGTACTTC. Translation: CASSLVGDRGYEQYF.

The chain recombines TRBV7-9 with TRBJ2-3, with 7 bases lining up with TRBD1. This CDR3 has 15 residues. The V segment lost 3 bases and the J segment 2 bases; nucleotides outside the gene matches: 5. Germline CDR1 reads SEHNR; CDR2 reads FQNEAQ (reference sequence). The CDR3 reads CASSLRDSHTDTQYF. In DNA, the CDR3 is TGTGCCAGCAGCTTGAGGGACAGCCACACAGATACGCAGTATTTT.

In this sample, this clone turned up a few times. This sequence joins TRBV30 and TRBJ1-1; TRBD1 might be the D (5 bases). The germline V and J ends were trimmed by 4 bases and 2 bases, with 14 bases remaining between them. CDR3 size: 14 residues. CDR1 is GTSNPN, CDR2 SVGIG, per germline (reference sequence). The CDR3 nucleotides are TGTGCCTGGAATTCGGGGCGGCTAAACACTGAAGCTTTCTTT. This translates into CAWNSGRLNTEAFF.

This chain uses TRBV5-6 with TRBJ2-7; 9 bases fit TRBD1. In germline, CDR1 is SGHDT, CDR2 YYEEEE. The V segment lost 4 bases and the J segment 5 bases; nucleotides outside the gene matches: 7. The CDR3 loop spans 14 amino acids. CDR3 region: CASSPDRGLDEQYF. CDR3 bases: TGTGCCAGCAGCCCGGACAGGGGACTTGACGAGCAGTACTTC.

The gene calls are TRBV27 and TRBJ1-1; possible D gene TRBD1, 6 bases. There are 16 residues in the CDR3. The germline V gene encodes CDR1 MNHEY and CDR2 SMNVEV (reference sequence). Trimming cost V 5 bases and J 0 bases, with 16 bases left between them. CDR3 protein: CASSPSAGEMNTEAFF. In DNA form, the CDR3 reads TGTGCCAGCAGTCCGTCCGCAGGGGAAATGAACACTGAAGCTTTCTTT.

This sequence joins TRBV11-2 and TRBJ2-3; TRBD1 is a possible D gene (5 bases). The CDR3 sequence is 16 residues long. Trimming stripped 1 base from V and 1 base from J, with 12 bases between. CDR1 and CDR2 (germline): SGHAT, FQNNGV. The CDR3 here is CASSLVNRYRTDTQYF. The CDR3 DNA sequence: TGTGCCAGCAGCTTAGTCAACAGGTACCGCACAGATACGCAGTATTTT.

The V and J genes are TRBV7-9 and TRBJ2-7, with D maybe TRBD1 (5 bases). This CDR3 comprises 14 residues. Germline lookup yields CDR1 SEHNR and CDR2 FQNEAQ (reference sequence). Trimming removed 5 bases from V and 2 bases from J, with 13 bases in between. The CDR3 sequence: CASSPTWGPYEQYF. The CDR3 DNA follows: TGTGCCAGCAGCCCCACCTGGGGCCCCTACGAGCAGTACTTC.

The chain couples TRBV14 to TRBJ2-7; no reliable D call. Between the trimmed V and J ends, which lost 0 bases and 3 bases, there was a span of 12 bases. CDR1 SGHDN and CDR2 FVKESK come from the germline V gene. The CDR3 extends over 15 amino acids. CDR3 sequence: CASSQDSRNHYEQYF. The CDR3 DNA sequence: TGTGCCAGCAGCCAAGATTCGAGGAACCACTACGAGCAGTACTTC.

This sequence joins TRBV7-9 and TRBJ2-7; possible D gene TRBD2, 5 bases. The CDR3 is 13 residues long. V was clipped by 7 bases and J by 4 bases, with 14 bases between them. Germline CDR1 SEHNR, CDR2 FQNEAQ (reference sequence). CDR3 region: CASTRGAGYEQYF. CDR3 bases: TGTGCCAGCACCCGGGGAGCTGGGTACGAGCAGTACTTC.

This CDR3 reads CASSSTWGQGRVGGYTF. In DNA, the CDR3 is TGTGCCAGCAGCTCCACTTGGGGACAGGGGAGAGTCGGAGGCTACACCTTC. The rearrangement joins TRBV11-2 to TRBJ1-2; 10 bases line up with TRBD1. With 4 bases clipped from V and 8 bases from J, the junction kept 16 bases outside the gene matches. Looked up from germline, CDR1 is SGHAT and CDR2 is FQNNGV. The CDR3 contains 17 residues.

This chain links TRBV9 with TRBJ2-5; 8 positions agree with TRBD2. In germline, CDR1 is SGDLS, CDR2 YYNGEE. The J segment lost 11 bases and the V segment lost 4 bases, leaving 13 bases of the junction unmatched. This CDR3 is built from 14 residues. DNA for the CDR3: TGTGCCAGCAGCCCCCCGAGCGGGAGAGGTGCTCAGTACTTC. It encodes CASSPPSGRGAQYF. The full variable domain, completed using reference TRBV9 and TRBJ2-5, is DSGVTQTPKHLITATGQRVTLRCSPRSGDLSVYWYQQSLDQGLQFLIQYYNGEERAKGNILERFSAQQFPDLHSELNLSSLELGDSALYFCASSPPSGRGAQYFGPGTRLLVL.

The chain joins TRBV6-1 to TRBJ2-2; D is undetermined. CDR3 length equals 14 residues. Germline CDR1 reads MNHNS; CDR2 reads SASEGT. Trimming took off 5 bases at V and 6 bases at J, with 13 bases between the two ends. The CDR3 protein is CASSPQVGPGELFF. The CDR3 DNA reads TGTGCCAGCAGTCCCCAAGTCGGCCCCGGGGAGCTGTTTTTT.

The chain recombines TRBV10-1 with TRBJ2-5, with D hard to call. Trimming shortened V by 0 bases and J by 3 bases, and 17 bases separated the two germline ends. Germline V gene lookup returns CDR1 WNHNN and CDR2 SYGVQD (reference sequence). The CDR3 is made up of 17 amino acids. CDR3 loop: CASSESVWEDRKETQYF. CDR3 nucleotides: TGCGCCAGCAGTGAGTCGGTGTGGGAAGATAGGAAAGAGACCCAGTACTTC.

Remarks on this clone: A much larger clone differs from this one at a single base, so this may be a read error. The chain carries TRBV27 and TRBJ2-6; D is undetermined. Per germline, CDR1 MNHEY and CDR2 SMNVEV (reference sequence). There are 13 residues in the CDR3. The CDR3 DNA sequence: TGTGCCAGCTGTTTCTCTGGGGCCAACGTCCTGACTTTC. Residues: CASCFSGANVLTF.

This sequence joins TRBV14 and TRBJ2-1, with D unresolved. V shed 0 bases and J shed 9 bases, with 9 bases lying between them. The germline V gene has CDR1 SGHDN and CDR2 FVKESK. The CDR3 runs to 13 residues. In DNA, the CDR3 is TGTGCCAGCAGCCAAGATCTATCGGTTGAGCAGTTCTTC. Translating it yields CASSQDLSVEQFF.